This T cell receptor (beta chain) was captured in a study of identifying expanded T cells in peripheral blood. The method was immunoSEQ multiplex PCR; TCRdb's version includes in-frame clones alone and lacks a portion of them. The sample includes 60,000 to 65,000 clones, under 85% of them seen just once. Germline-derived CDR1 and CDR2 are SGHRS and YFSETQ. The V gene lost 2 bases and the J gene lost 7 bases, with 12 bases spanning the gap. The CDR3 is 14 amino acids. This sequence joins TRBV5-1 and TRBJ2-2, with TRBD2 as a possible D gene (5 bases). Sequencing used blood. The clonotype was recovered from a person aged 18 to 75 in good health. The CDR3 sequence is CASSLTPGGGELFF. CDR3 DNA sequence: TGCGCCAGCAGCTTAACACCAGGAGGCGGGGAGCTGTTTTTT.